Sequencing of this T cell receptor beta chain was carried out in a study of T cell changes during pregnancy in multiple sclerosis. The table came from immunoSEQ multiplex PCR; TCRdb's copy has only in-frame clones and leaves some out. There are more than 35,000 clones in the sample; 92% occur only once, and 0.7% to 1% lies in the top ten. The CDR3 totals 16 residues. The V end lost 4 bases, the J end lost 3 bases, and 19 bases lay between the germline ends. The germline gives CDR1 SGHDT, CDR2 YYEEEE. The sample consisted of CD4+ T cells from peripheral blood mononuclear cells, taken in the third trimester of pregnancy. This TCR came from a female donor with multiple sclerosis, enrolled in a pregnancy study. The V call is TRBV5-6, the J call TRBJ1-2; possibly TRBD1 for D (6 bases). The CDR3 DNA follows: TGTGCCAGCAGCGAACCGGGACAAAGGCTTGACTATGGCTACACCTTC. Translating gives CASSEPGQRLDYGYTF.